This is a list of T cell receptor beta chains from one sample in a study of blood T cell repertoires in COVID-19. The method was immunoSEQ multiplex PCR; TCRdb's version includes in-frame clones alone and lacks a portion of them. The table has approximately 220,000 clones, around 82% seen once. The source material was peripheral blood. These receptors were collected from a woman between 40 and 55 years old with active or convalescent COVID-19. Both conserved end residues are part of each CDR3. A D gene is named only where the DNA matches it firmly. For some rows the clone size is stated as once, few or many, or as a class when expanded; others skip it.

clone size: .; V gene: TRBV2; CDR3 length: 15; D gene: .; J gene: TRBJ1-5; CDR3 protein: CASSDRGQINQPQHF; CDR3 DNA: TGTGCCAGCAGTGATCGTGGACAGATTAATCAGCCCCAGCATTTT
clone size: .; V gene: TRBV2; CDR3 length: 12; D gene: .; J gene: TRBJ1-2; CDR3 protein: CASSDENYGYTF; CDR3 DNA: TGTGCCAGCAGTGACGAGAACTATGGCTACACCTTC
clone size: .; V gene: TRBV30; CDR3 length: 16; D gene: .; J gene: TRBJ1-2; CDR3 protein: CAWSGGLAGNAYGYTF; CDR3 DNA: TGTGCCTGGAGTGGGGGGCTGGCAGGTAATGCCTATGGCTACACCTTC
clone size: .; V gene: TRBV6-6; CDR3 length: 13; D gene: .; J gene: TRBJ1-4; CDR3 protein: CGTGGALNEKLFF; CDR3 DNA: TGTGGAACCGGGGGGGCCCTTAATGAAAAACTGTTTTTT
clone size: .; V gene: TRBV7-2; CDR3 length: 13; D gene: TRBD2; J gene: TRBJ2-7; CDR3 protein: CASSFRTSGEQYF; CDR3 DNA: TGTGCCAGCAGCTTCAGGACTAGCGGCGAGCAGTACTTC
clone size: .; V gene: TRBV6-4; CDR3 length: 14; D gene: TRBD2; J gene: TRBJ2-1; CDR3 protein: CASSAAGSYNEQFF; CDR3 DNA: TGTGCCAGCAGTGCAGCGGGAAGTTACAATGAGCAGTTCTTC
clone size: once; V gene: TRBV5-4; CDR3 length: 20; D gene: .; J gene: TRBJ2-6; CDR3 protein: CASSPEQGLAPLSGANVLTF; CDR3 DNA: TGTGCCAGCAGCCCCGAACAGGGTTTAGCCCCCCTCTCTGGGGCCAACGTCCTGACTTTC
clone size: .; V gene: TRBV6-2/TRBV6-3; CDR3 length: 15; D gene: TRBD1; J gene: TRBJ1-5; CDR3 protein: CASSWSGGGNQPQHF; CDR3 DNA: TGTGCCAGCAGTTGGTCAGGGGGCGGCAATCAGCCCCAGCATTTT
clone size: .; V gene: TRBV23-1; CDR3 length: 13; D gene: .; J gene: TRBJ1-1; CDR3 protein: CASSMSMNTEAFF; CDR3 DNA: TGCGCCAGCAGTATGAGCATGAACACTGAAGCTTTCTTT
clone size: .; V gene: TRBV4-2; CDR3 length: 17; D gene: .; J gene: TRBJ1-1; CDR3 protein: CASSQGLQGKARTEAFF; CDR3 DNA: TGTGCCAGCAGCCAAGGTCTGCAGGGGAAAGCTCGGACTGAAGCTTTCTTT
clone size: .; V gene: TRBV28; CDR3 length: 12; D gene: .; J gene: TRBJ2-7; CDR3 protein: CASSSSSYEQYF; CDR3 DNA: TGTGCCAGCAGTTCCAGCTCCTACGAGCAGTACTTC
clone size: once; V gene: TRBV12-5; CDR3 length: 14; D gene: TRBD2; J gene: TRBJ2-3; CDR3 protein: CASGRTSGHLTQYF; CDR3 DNA: TGTGCTAGTGGCCGGACTAGCGGCCACTTGACGCAGTATTTT
clone size: .; V gene: TRBV3-1/TRBV3-2; CDR3 length: 16; D gene: TRBD2; J gene: TRBJ2-2; CDR3 protein: CASSQGLAGVAGELFF; CDR3 DNA: TGTGCCAGCAGCCAGGGACTAGCGGGAGTCGCCGGGGAGCTGTTTTTT
clone size: .; V gene: TRBV7-3; CDR3 length: 15; D gene: .; J gene: TRBJ2-1; CDR3 protein: CASSRVGASYNEQFF; CDR3 DNA: TGTGCCAGCAGCCGGGTAGGGGCTAGCTACAATGAGCAGTTCTTC